This T cell receptor beta chain was recorded in a study of blood T cell repertoires in COVID-19. On the study more broadly: Whether acute or convalescent, the COVID-19 samples came from the United States, Italy and Spain.

Trimming shortened V by 5 bases and J by 8 bases, and 13 bases separated the two germline ends. The CDR3 has 13 residues. Germline lookup yields CDR1 MNHEY and CDR2 SMNVEV (reference sequence). Authors' data handling: Estimated nucleated cell counts came from reference gene primer amplification. Measured with immunoSEQ multiplex PCR; TCRdb has only the in-frame clones, and not every one. The DNA gave D and trimming, while V, J and clone size come from that table. The sample gives about 140,000 clones, about three quarters of which show up once; 3.5% to 5% is in the top ten. The sample was peripheral blood. V usage is TRBV27 and J usage is TRBJ2-1; D ambiguous. This clonotype originated in an elderly woman with active or convalescent COVID-19. The CDR3 DNA is TGTGCCAGCAGTCCCCGAGGTCTGCATGAGCAGTTCTTC. Translated: CASSPRGLHEQFF.